This T cell receptor (beta chain) was observed in a study of blood T cell repertoires in COVID-19. Looking at the study overall: From the United States, Italy and Spain came samples of acute and convalescent COVID-19. T cells, B-cell-depleted T cells, or PBMCs provided the cDNA or gDNA that served as material.

The CDR3 spans 17 residues. V was pared by 1 base and J by 0 bases, with 15 bases between. Germline-derived CDR1 and CDR2 are MNHEY and SVGEGT. This table comes from immunoSEQ multiplex PCR, and its TCRdb copy is limited to in-frame clones, with some not included. The table lists roughly 90,000 clones, 89% of them singletons. J is TRBJ2-5 and V is TRBV6-2 or TRBV6-3, with TRBD1 as a possible D gene (6 bases). This receptor was identified in a woman aged 80 or older with active COVID-19. Source material: peripheral blood. The CDR3 sequence is CASSYYLGRGYQETQYF. CDR3 DNA: TGTGCCAGCAGTTACTATCTGGGCAGGGGCTACCAAGAGACCCAGTACTTC.